Below, 7 T cell receptor beta chains from the same sample are listed, as sequenced in a study of CXCR3-negative and CXCR3-positive naive CD8 T cells (dated by TCRdb to the late 2010s). What the research found in general, with its limitations: Compared with CXCR3-negative naive cells, CXCR3-positive naive cells had TRB CDR3s with higher hydrophobicity (lower Kidera factor 4), lower energy, and higher strength and volume indices.

Instrument used: NextSeq 550. The Human TCR Profiling Kit (MiLaboratory) was used to make UMI-labeled 5' RACE TRB cDNA libraries. Once TCRdb had reprocessed the reads, it stored one entry per CDR3 protein sequence and supplied no DNA. This sample's records show about 90,000 distinct CDR3 sequences. The top ten constitute roughly 0.89% of the sample. No cognate antigen is known for these TCRs. The sequencing input was naive CXCR3+ CD8+ T cells from blood. According to the study, the label for this sample's cell subset or site signals: CD45RO-CCR7+CD27+CD95- naive CD8+ T cells expressing CXCR3 (TNR3+). The receptors were sampled from a human donor in good health. Some clones in this sample may be carry-over from other donors' samples.

The chain combines TRBV20-1 with TRBJ2-7; TCRdb designates TRBD1, a call that cannot be tested without DNA. The CDR3 contains 17 residues. Per the germline V gene, CDR1 is DFQATT and CDR2 is SNEGSKA (reference sequence). The CDR3 protein is CRALPRDGPPWVGEQYF.

The chain joins TRBV4-3 to TRBJ2-2; without DNA, the TCRdb call of TRBD2 cannot be checked. Germline-derived CDR1 and CDR2 are LGHNA and YSLEER. The CDR3 runs 17 residues. This CDR3 reads CASSQEIAGGPTGELFF.

This chain links TRBV10-3 with TRBJ2-7; lacking DNA, the TRBD1 call made by TCRdb goes unchecked. The CDR3 runs to 15 residues. CDR1 is ENHRY, CDR2 SYGVKD, per germline. CDR3 protein: CAISAGRDRAYEQYF.

The chain combines TRBV5-1 with TRBJ2-7. The germline V gene has CDR1 SGHRS and CDR2 YFSETQ. The CDR3 is 14 amino acids. CDR3 region: CASSLVGDSYEQYF.

The V and J genes are TRBV5-6 and TRBJ1-3. This CDR3 is 14 amino acids long. Germline lookup yields CDR1 SGHDT and CDR2 YYEEEE. Here the CDR3 reads CASSLYPSGNTIYF.

The chain links TRBV20-1 to TRBJ2-1; as DNA is missing, the TRBD1 call by TCRdb cannot be tested. The CDR3 is 14 residues long. In germline, CDR1 is DFQATT, CDR2 SNEGSKA (reference sequence). This CDR3 is CSARDRDSQIEQFF.

The chain combines TRBV29-1 with TRBJ2-5; TCRdb's D call, TRBD2, is unchecked because there is no DNA. This CDR3 contains 16 residues. From germline, CDR1 is SQVTM and CDR2 ANQGSEA. CDR3 amino acids: CSVEGLAGVDEETQYF.